This TCR beta chain stems from a study of blood T cell repertoires in COVID-19. Across the whole study: The analysed material was cDNA or gDNA that came from T cells, B-cell-depleted T cells, or PBMCs.

Method: immunoSEQ multiplex PCR; TCRdb's copy keeps in-frame clones and lacks some. The sample includes 200,000 to 300,000 clones, 80% to 95% of them seen just once. CDR3 length equals 16 residues. The V end was cut by 2 bases, the J end by 12 bases, with 25 bases between. Germline V gene data show CDR1 as SGHNT and CDR2 as YENEEA. The sample was peripheral blood. The chain couples TRBV11-3 to TRBJ1-2; D possibly corresponds to TRBD1 (5 bases). The sequence was collected from a man aged 25-40 years with COVID-19, enrolled during active disease. CDR3 sequence (DNA): TGTGCCAGCAGCTTAATCCCCAGGGAACTTGTCTCTCGCGACACCTTC. Protein product: CASSLIPRELVSRDTF.